Listed here are 28 T cell receptor beta chains from one sample, sequenced in a study of neurological immune-mediated disorders. TCRdb re-called the 5' RACE reads through MiXCR, storing one row per CDR3 protein. Among about 22,000 distinct CDR3 sequences listed, over 9.5% were seen once. Material: PBMCs. The receptors stem from a woman in her sixties or seventies with HTLV-1-associated myelopathy (HAM/TSP).

This clonotype appeared many times. This CDR3 reads CSVAVGDMGYGYTF. The CDR3 nucleotides read TGCAGTGTTGCCGTAGGGGATATGGGCTATGGCTACACCTTC. The chain links TRBV20-1 to TRBJ1-2; a weak D match, TRBD1 (5 bases). Germline loops: CDR1 DFQATT, CDR2 SNEGSKA (reference sequence). V dropped 7 bases and J dropped 4 bases, with 19 bases sitting between them. This CDR3 comprises 14 residues.

Within the sample, this clonotype is medium-sized (0.01 to 0.1%). The chain carries TRBV2 and TRBJ2-3, with 14 nucleotides matching TRBD2. CDR1 and CDR2 from the germline V gene are SNHLY and FYNNEI. V shed 6 bases, J shed 2 bases, and the junction held 4 bases outside the gene matches. CDR3 length: 16 residues. DNA of the CDR3: TGTGCCAGCAGAAGGACTAGCGGGGGGTACACAGATACGCAGTATTTT. This gives the protein CASRRTSGGYTDTQYF.

Concerning this clonotype itself: A much larger clone lies a single base off, so this may be a read error. In DNA, the CDR3 is TGCGACAGCAGGGGCAGCTCCTACGAGCAGTACTTC. As protein: CDSRGSSYEQYF. V gene TRBV4-1 combines with J gene TRBJ2-7; the D gene is possibly TRBD1 (6 bases). The CDR3 runs to 12 residues. Germline-derived CDR1 and CDR2 are MGHRA and YSYEKL.

This clonotype has ten or more counts. This chain joins TRBV10-3 and TRBJ2-7, with 12 bases fitting TRBD2. Trimming took 4 bases from V and 2 from J; bases not matched to a gene: 6. From germline, CDR1 is ENHRY and CDR2 SYGVKD. The CDR3 sequence is 16 residues long. The CDR3 DNA reads TGTGCCATCAGTGGACTAGCGGGGGCCCGCGCCTACGAGCAGTACTTC. Its protein is CAISGLAGARAYEQYF.

The rearrangement uses TRBV20-1 and TRBJ1-2, with TRBD1 identical over 10 bases. V lost 5 bases and J lost 2; bases outside the gene matches: 2. The CDR3 totals 13 residues. CDR1 DFQATT and CDR2 SNEGSKA come from the germline V gene (reference sequence). The CDR3 DNA reads as TGCAGTGCTTTGGACAGGGGGAACTATGGCTACACCTTC. It yields the protein CSALDRGNYGYTF.

This chain joins TRBV20-1 and TRBJ1-1; tentative D call: TRBD1 (6 bases). Germline-derived CDR1 and CDR2 are DFQATT and SNEGSKA (reference sequence). CDR3 length: 16 amino acids. The V end lost 3 bases, the J end lost 4 bases, and 21 bases lay between the germline ends. CDR3 region: CSASERGRARGTEAFF. CDR3 bases: TGCAGTGCTAGCGAAAGAGGACGGGCCAGGGGCACTGAAGCTTTCTTT.

This clonotype was picked up many times. The chain has TRBV29-1 and TRBJ2-1, with D perhaps matching TRBD1 (5 bases). Germline V gene lookup returns CDR1 SQVTM and CDR2 ANQGSEA. The CDR3 has 12 amino acids. V gave up 2 bases and J gave up 9 bases, with 11 bases separating them. In DNA, the CDR3 is TGCAGCGTTGAAAAGGGGCGGAGTGAGCAGTTCTTC. It codes for CSVEKGRSEQFF.

This clonotype was seen repeatedly, ten times or more. The chain links TRBV12-3 or TRBV12-4 to TRBJ1-5; perhaps TRBD1 as D (6 bases). The CDR3 contains 13 residues. V was shortened by 1 base and J by 6 bases, with 7 bases between the two germline ends. The CDR3: CASSLGGGQPQHF. CDR3 bases: TGTGCCAGCAGTTTAGGAGGGGGTCAGCCCCAGCATTTT.

The chain combines TRBV7-7 with TRBJ2-7, with D tentatively TRBD1 or TRBD2 (5 bases each). The V gene lost 1 base and the J gene lost 9 bases, with 13 bases spanning the gap. The length of the CDR3 is 13 residues. The germline CDR1 and CDR2 sequences are SSHAT and FNYEAQ (reference sequence). CDR3 loop: CASSLDWQGVQYF. The DNA of the CDR3 is TGTGCCAGCAGCTTAGATTGGCAGGGAGTGCAGTACTTC.

This clonotype was counted ten times or more. The CDR3 reads CSSPGLAGLNEQFF. CDR3 DNA sequence: TGCAGCTCACCCGGACTAGCGGGGTTAAATGAGCAGTTCTTC. The chain uses TRBV20-1 and TRBJ2-1, with 12 bases identical to TRBD2. In germline, CDR1 is DFQATT, CDR2 SNEGSKA (reference sequence). This CDR3 comprises 14 residues.

This clonotype was detected ten times or more. The chain is built from TRBV30 and TRBJ1-4; no reliable D call. CDR3 length equals 14 residues. V lost 3 bases, J lost 2 bases, and 10 bases lay in between. Germline CDR1 is GTSNPN and CDR2 is SVGIG (reference sequence). The DNA for the CDR3 is TGTGCCTGGAGGAAGGATGGGACTAATGAAAAACTGTTTTTT. Amino acids: CAWRKDGTNEKLFF.

This clonotype is medium-sized (0.01 to 0.1%) within its sample. This chain uses TRBV12-3 or TRBV12-4 with TRBJ2-1, with D possibly called TRBD1 or TRBD2 (5 bases each). The CDR3 is 13 amino acids. V lost 6 bases and J 0 bases, leaving 6 bases between the germline ends. CDR3 DNA sequence: TGTGCCAGCAGGGGGACCTCCTACAATGAGCAGTTCTTC. It translates to CASRGTSYNEQFF.

This clonotype was recorded at least ten times. This chain connects TRBV20-1 to TRBJ2-2; D is possibly TRBD1 or TRBD2 (5 bases each). Germline CDR1 and CDR2: DFQATT and SNEGSKA (reference sequence). V was cut by 5 bases and J by 4 bases, with 14 bases left in between. The CDR3 runs 14 residues. As DNA, the CDR3 is TGCAGTGCTCTCAGGGCGGGTGGCACCGGGGAGCTGTTTTTT. Residues: CSALRAGGTGELFF.

This clonotype showed up many times. The chain uses TRBV7-6 and TRBJ2-7, with D uncertain. Germline assignment: CDR1 SGHVS and CDR2 FNYEAQ. Between the trimmed V and J ends, which lost 0 bases and 3 bases, there was a span of 9 bases. The CDR3 spans 14 residues. The CDR3 DNA follows: TGTGCCAGCAGCTTAGCAGACAATCTCTACGAGCAGTACTTC. It specifies CASSLADNLYEQYF.

At least ten counts were recorded for this clonotype. V is TRBV29-1 and J is TRBJ1-2; D might be TRBD1 (6 bases). Germline loops: CDR1 SQVTM, CDR2 ANQGSEA. CDR3 length: 12 amino acids. V was clipped by 7 bases and J by 2 bases, with 11 bases between them. CDR3 bases: TGCAGCGCGCGACAGGCGAACTATGGCTACACCTTC. Protein sequence: CSARQANYGYTF.

In its sample, this clonotype was seen many times. The chain links TRBV10-3 to TRBJ2-1, with 8 bases aligning to TRBD1. Per germline, CDR1 ENHRY and CDR2 SYGVKD. The V gene end was trimmed by 0 bases and the J gene end by 3 bases; junction bases not matched to a gene: 1. This CDR3 region has 15 residues. The CDR3 reads CAISESGTGYNEQFF. The CDR3 DNA reads TGTGCCATCAGTGAGTCAGGGACAGGCTACAATGAGCAGTTCTTC.

With respect to this clonotype: The germline gene is not matched at one end of the junction; a read error may be the cause. V gene TRBV28 combines with J gene TRBJ1-2; 7 bases are a match to TRBD1. Germline CDR1 MDHEN, CDR2 SYDVKM. This CDR3 has 14 residues. CDR3 in DNA: TGTGCCAGTAGACCGGGACAGTGGAGAGATGGCTACATCTTC. Protein product: CASRPGQWRDGYIF.

In its sample, this clonotype was seen many times. The CDR3 spells CSARGQNAYNEQFF. The CDR3 bases are TGCAGTGCTAGGGGGCAAAACGCCTACAATGAGCAGTTCTTC. The rearrangement links TRBV20-1 to TRBJ2-1; perhaps TRBD1 as D (5 bases). Germline V CDR1 and CDR2: DFQATT, SNEGSKA (reference sequence). The CDR3 has 14 residues. V dropped 3 bases and J dropped 2 bases, with 11 bases sitting between them.

This clonotype was seen many times. The V and J genes are TRBV6-5 and TRBJ2-2; weak D call: TRBD1 (6 bases). The germline CDR1 and CDR2 sequences are MNHEY and SVGAGI. This CDR3 comprises 14 residues. Trimming stripped 2 bases from V and 6 bases from J, with 10 bases between. The CDR3 is CASSYDRTSGELFF. The DNA of the CDR3 is TGTGCCAGCAGTTACGACAGGACCTCCGGGGAGCTGTTTTTT.

The sample holds many counts of this clonotype. The rearrangement joins TRBV20-1 to TRBJ1-2, with 8 bases identical to TRBD1. J lost 4 bases, V lost 6 bases, and 13 bases had no gene match. Germline loops: CDR1 DFQATT, CDR2 SNEGSKA (reference sequence). The CDR3 covers 15 residues. The CDR3 here is CSAYLAGGNGYGYTF. The CDR3 DNA is TGCAGTGCCTACCTCGCAGGGGGCAACGGCTATGGCTACACCTTC.

Many counts were recorded for this clonotype. The chain links TRBV6-2 or TRBV6-3 to TRBJ1-2; D unresolved. V was shortened by 5 bases and J by 5 bases, with 12 bases between the two germline ends. Per the germline V gene, CDR1 is MNHEY and CDR2 is SVGEGT. CDR3 length equals 13 residues. The CDR3 region is CASSPGSGYGYTF. The CDR3 region has the DNA TGTGCCAGCAGTCCGGGGTCCGGGTATGGCTACACCTTC.

This clonotype is labeled as medium-sized. Here the CDR3 reads CSAYDPNRRQYF. In DNA, the CDR3 is TGCAGTGCCTACGACCCCAACCGTCGGCAGTACTTC. V gene TRBV20-1 combines with J gene TRBJ2-7; no clear D gene. This CDR3 has 12 amino acids. Per the germline V gene, CDR1 is DFQATT and CDR2 is SNEGSKA (reference sequence). V was pared by 6 bases and J by 9 bases, with 18 bases between.

This clonotype was found many times. The chain joins TRBV7-2 to TRBJ2-2; TRBD2 might be the D (7 bases). Deletions cut 7 bases from V and 6 bases from J, with 21 bases between. Looked up from germline, CDR1 is SGHTA and CDR2 is FQGNSA. This CDR3 contains 16 residues. Here the CDR3 DNA reads TGTGCCAGCAACCCCCGATCGGGGGGCCCCGCCGGGGAGCTGTTTTTT. Translated: CASNPRSGGPAGELFF.

This clonotype is deemed medium-sized (0.01 to 0.1%). This rearrangement joins TRBV5-1 to TRBJ2-7; 10 bases line up with TRBD1. The CDR3 spans 15 residues. Unmatched junction bases numbered 9, after V lost 4 bases and J lost 5 bases. Per the germline V gene, CDR1 is SGHRS and CDR2 is YFSETQ. The CDR3 DNA reads TGCGCCAGCAGCCTTCGTGGGACAGGGGTAAACGAGCAGTACTTC. Its protein product is CASSLRGTGVNEQYF.

This clonotype was counted ten times or more. The chain is built from TRBV11-2 and TRBJ2-7; 8 bases align to TRBD1. V shed 5 bases and J 3 bases; nucleotides not matched to a gene: 3. The CDR3 contains 13 residues. Germline V CDR1 and CDR2: SGHAT, FQNNGV. CDR3 DNA: TGTGCCAGCAGCCCTGGACAGGGCTACGAGCAGTACTTC. It codes for CASSPGQGYEQYF. The full variable domain, in which reference TRBV11-2 and TRBJ2-7 provide the parts outside the CDR3, is EAGVAQSPRYKIIEKRQSVAFWCNPISGHATLYWYQQILGQGPKLLIQFQNNGVVDDSQLPKDRFSAERLKGVDSTLKIQPAKLEDSAVYLCASSPGQGYEQYFGPGTRLTVT.

This clonotype occurred many times. V is TRBV28 and J is TRBJ2-3; TRBD1 agrees at 9 bases. Germline CDR1 MDHEN, CDR2 SYDVKM. The CDR3 has 15 amino acids. V trimming: 5 bases; J trimming: 1 base; junction bases outside the gene matches: 4. CDR3 bases: TGTGCCAGCAGTACCGGGACAGGGCGCACAGATACGCAGTATTTT. It yields the protein CASSTGTGRTDTQYF.

The table lists this clonotype with many counts. The chain carries TRBV5-1 and TRBJ2-1; D is possibly TRBD2 (5 bases). The length of the CDR3 is 14 residues. Germline-derived CDR1 and CDR2 are SGHRS and YFSETQ. Trimming shortened V by 0 bases and J by 8 bases, and 12 bases separated the two germline ends. Here the CDR3 reads CASSLVASRYEQFF. Here the CDR3 DNA reads TGCGCCAGCAGCTTGGTTGCTAGCAGGTATGAGCAGTTCTTC. The full variable domain, in which reference TRBV5-1 and TRBJ2-1 provide the parts outside the CDR3, is KAGVTQTPRYLIKTRGQQVTLSCSPISGHRSVSWYQQTPGQGLQFLFEYFSETQRNKGNFPGRFSGRQFSNSRSEMNVSTLELGDSALYLCASSLVASRYEQFFGPGTRLTVL.

This clonotype was observed many times. The CDR3 is CSALKDSLSYEQYF. The CDR3 DNA sequence: TGCAGTGCTTTAAAGGACAGTCTCTCCTACGAGCAGTACTTC. The V call is TRBV20-1, the J call TRBJ2-7, with a tentative D call TRBD1 (6 bases). The length of the CDR3 is 14 residues. CDR1 and CDR2 (germline): DFQATT, SNEGSKA (reference sequence). The V end was cut by 5 bases, the J end by 0 bases, with 14 bases between.